The T cell receptor beta chain described here comes from a study of cytomegalovirus exposure and HLA in healthy donors. Profiled with immunoSEQ multiplex PCR; TCRdb holds only in-frame clones, not every one. This table holds 200,000 to 300,000 clones, roughly 87% found once. V gave up 3 bases and J gave up 0 bases, with 6 bases separating them. Germline V gene sequence: CDR1 MNHEY, CDR2 SMNVEV (reference sequence). There are 14 residues in the CDR3. The V gene is TRBV27, the J gene TRBJ2-1, with D unclear. The receptor's source is a woman between 25 and 40 years old in good health and CMV-seronegative. The sample comprised PBMCs. CDR3 bases: TGTGCCAGCAGTTTTCTGGTCTCCTACAATGAGCAGTTCTTC. Translation: CASSFLVSYNEQFF.